This T cell receptor (beta chain) was documented in a study of T cells in Graves' hyperthyroidism and ophthalmopathy (dated by TCRdb to between 2017 and 2020). Regarding the study in general: Peripheral blood was collected at initial diagnosis, before any treatment. A discovery cohort of about a hundred patients, approximately 45 with Graves' ophthalmopathy and fewer than 65 with stable Graves' hyperthyroidism, was used to find distinguishing TCR V-J signatures. Whether ophthalmopathy could be predicted prospectively was tested in an independent validation cohort made up of 18 to 20 hyperthyroidism patients plus 17 patients who later progressed to ophthalmopathy. The approximately 100 discovery patients were divided at random into training and test sets in a 7:3 ratio. In addition, the study compared T-cell repertoires in thyroid tissue and in blood from several Graves' hyperthyroidism patients. After sampling, hyperthyroidism patients received methimazole starting at 30 mg daily, and ophthalmopathy patients received high-dose intravenous methylprednisolone. According to the paper, TCR Vbeta CDR3 sequencing was carried out on about 140 peripheral blood samples, which came from under 50 ophthalmopathy, approximately 78 hyperthyroidism and some 17 progressor patients. Paper-wide results and their limitations: During validation, the model predicted progression to ophthalmopathy a median of around 7 months ahead of onset, with around 70% sensitivity and roughly 72% specificity. No statistical method was used to set the sample size in advance, and investigators knew the group allocation. Ophthalmopathy was separated from stable hyperthyroidism by a 13 V-J signature model, with approximately 89% sensitivity and just over 81% specificity obtained in cross-validation and 80%/75% obtained in testing. Most expanded thyroid clonotypes (frequency above 0.001) were also found in blood, which suggests that blood repertoires may mirror thyroid immune responses.

This clonotype was counted between two and nine times. The antigen this receptor binds is unknown. One base away there is no much larger clone; base qualities are not given. The TCR beta CDR3 regions were amplified from RNA transcripts. The TCR CDR3 was subjected to a first round of RT-PCR using the HTBI primer set and the Qiagen OneStep RT-PCR kit. A second multiplex PCR round built the libraries, followed by size selection and purification. Sequencing of the libraries was done on an Illumina HiSeq2000 using paired-end 100 bp reads. The study's processing was this. SOAPnuke was used to process the raw data, removing reads that contained adapters or uncalled bases, had a mean Phred below 15, or lacked an exact match to the constant primer or identifier. High-quality paired reads were merged with COPE v1.2.5, and unique nucleotide sequences were defined as clonotypes. MiTCR v1.1 was used to align the clonotypes against IMGT TRBV, TRBD and TRBJ reference segments. The analysis was restricted to V-J combinations with a frequency above 0.0001, which together covered around 99% of the repertoires. A TCS score was defined as the ratio between F50 (clonal expansion) and ExV (chaos), using BLOSUM62-based TCRdist between CDR3 peptides within each V-J. Welch's t-statistics and random forest reduced roughly 540 V-J features to 10 to 15, which were used in a naive Bayes classifier (R e1071). TCRdb cleaned the public reads at Q25 with fastp, built clones with MiXCR and kept in-frame beta chains. Each entry merges the rows of one CDR3 protein and shows their most common DNA and genes. The V and J calls and clone size come from TCRdb's table, not from the authors' own analysis. The sample has about 360,000 distinct CDR3 sequences on record, roughly 13% of them singletons. The top ten hold 9% to 9.5% of the sample.

Based on the germline V gene (reference sequence), the CDR1 and CDR2 sequences are DFQATT and SNEGSKA. V and J lose 8 bases and 5 bases, and a span of 21 bases separates them. There are 14 amino acids in the CDR3, from cysteine to phenylalanine inclusive. Kept here is only the CDR3 DNA, which spans 42 bases and is read in frame from base 1. A patient counted as having stable Graves' hyperthyroidism if no progression to ophthalmopathy occurred over 18 months of follow-up. Hyperthyroidism patients were newly diagnosed, with disease duration under 2 months, and aged 18 to 65 years. Any patient with an uncontrolled infection, another autoimmune disease, pregnancy or lactation was excluded. Diagnoses were based on clinical symptoms, serum thyroxine and TRAb, thyroid ultrasound and orbital computed tomography. PBMCs were isolated from 7.5 to 10 ml of fresh peripheral blood by Ficoll-Paque density gradient centrifugation. Total RNA was extracted with Trizol reagent, and quality was checked on an Agilent 2100 Bioanalyzer.

The receptor chain draws on TRBV20-1 and TRBJ2-5; the D gene remains uncertain. Sequenced material: blood. The receptor was derived from a woman aged 18-35 years with Graves' hyperthyroidism. The CDR3 amino acid sequence is: CSQAPRTTAETQYF. In nucleotides, the sequence is TGCAGTCAAGCCCCCCGCACTACAGCTGAGACCCAGTACTTC.